These 17 T cell receptor beta chains were all obtained from the same sample, sequenced in a study of radiotherapy plus CTLA-4 blockade in lung cancer. Here immunoSEQ multiplex PCR was the method, and the copy in TCRdb shows in-frame clones only, minus some. The profile shows 120,000 or so clones, just under 90% of them singletons. The sample consisted of peripheral blood, taken from a patient treated with radiotherapy plus ipilimumab. The receptors originated from a human donor with non-small cell lung cancer that progressed on radiotherapy plus ipilimumab.

V gene TRBV27 combines with J gene TRBJ1-5; D is uncertain. V shed 5 bases and J shed 1 base, with 6 bases lying between them. Germline CDR1 reads MNHEY; CDR2 reads SMNVEV (reference sequence). The CDR3 loop spans 13 amino acids. CDR3 loop: CASSGRSNQPQHF. CDR3 bases: TGTGCCAGCAGTGGACGGAGCAATCAGCCCCAGCATTTT.

The chain employs TRBV25-1 and TRBJ2-5; tentatively, D is TRBD1 (6 bases). The CDR3 totals 14 residues. Germline V CDR1 and CDR2: MGHDK, SYGVNS. V was trimmed by 2 bases and J by 4 bases, leaving 11 bases between them. CDR3 coding DNA: TGTGCCAGCAGTGAACGTGGGGGCTTAGAGACCCAGTACTTC. Its protein product is CASSERGGLETQYF.

The chain combines TRBV2 with TRBJ1-1; D gene unclear. With 0 bases removed from V and 7 bases from J, the gap between germline ends came to 12 bases. Germline CDR1 is SNHLY and CDR2 is FYNNEI. CDR3 length: 14 residues. Here the CDR3 reads CASSEALQGIEAFF. The CDR3 DNA reads as TGTGCCAGCAGTGAAGCGCTTCAAGGAATTGAAGCTTTCTTT.

This chain joins TRBV5-1 and TRBJ2-7, with 10 bases matching TRBD2. This CDR3 has 14 amino acids. J lost 3 bases, V lost 0 bases, and 0 bases had no gene match. Per the germline V gene, CDR1 is SGHRS and CDR2 is YFSETQ. CDR3 coding DNA: TGCGCCAGCAGCTTGGGGACTAGCGGCTACGAGCAGTACTTC. Protein product: CASSLGTSGYEQYF.

This chain links TRBV7-9 with TRBJ2-7; 10 bases align to TRBD1. This CDR3 is 16 amino acids long. V lost 2 bases, J lost 4 bases, and 8 bases stayed unmatched. Germline V gene data show CDR1 as SEHNR and CDR2 as FQNEAQ (reference sequence). The CDR3 sequence is CASSLYSTGGGYEQYF. CDR3 nucleotide sequence: TGTGCCAGCAGCTTATATTCGACAGGGGGCGGATACGAGCAGTACTTC.

The chain employs TRBV19 and TRBJ1-1; D is uncertain. V was cut by 7 bases and J by 9 bases, with 21 bases left in between. The CDR3 consists of 14 residues. Germline V gene sequence: CDR1 LNHDA, CDR2 SQIVND (reference sequence). The CDR3 region is CASISLPGGGKAFF. Written as DNA, the CDR3 is TGTGCCAGTATTTCACTCCCGGGAGGAGGAAAAGCTTTCTTT.

This clone was picked up a small number of times. The V and J genes are TRBV18 and TRBJ2-7; 9 positions match TRBD2. The CDR3 contains 15 residues. V was pared by 1 base and J by 3 bases, with 4 bases of the junction left unmatched. CDR1 is KGHSH and CDR2 is LQKENI in the germline V gene. The CDR3, as DNA: TGTGCCAGCTCACCACGTAGCGGGAGCGACTACGAGCAGTACTTC. It codes for CASSPRSGSDYEQYF.

V usage is TRBV7-2 and J usage is TRBJ2-7; possibly TRBD2 for D (5 bases). The CDR3 contains 17 residues. The V gene lost 2 bases and the J gene lost 0 bases, with 17 bases spanning the gap. Per germline, CDR1 SGHTA and CDR2 FQGNSA. The DNA for the CDR3 is TGTGCCAGCAGCTTAAGCAGGACTTCACGGAGCTCCTACGAGCAGTACTTC. Translated, it gives CASSLSRTSRSSYEQYF.

This rearrangement joins TRBV5-1 to TRBJ2-3; D might be TRBD1 (5 bases). The length of the CDR3 is 18 residues. Trimming cost V 5 bases and J 0 bases, with 22 bases left between them. Germline V gene data show CDR1 as SGHRS and CDR2 as YFSETQ. The CDR3 is CASSGLPLGTGSTDTQYF. CDR3 sequence (DNA): TGCGCCAGCAGTGGCTTACCCCTCGGCACAGGTAGCACAGATACGCAGTATTTT.

This chain links TRBV2 with TRBJ1-2; D remains unclear. Between the trimmed V and J ends, which lost 3 bases and 0 bases, there was a span of 5 bases. CDR1 and CDR2 from the germline V gene are SNHLY and FYNNEI. There are 13 residues in the CDR3. In DNA, the CDR3 is TGTGCCAGCAGTGATTCAGCTAACTATGGCTACACCTTC. It is translated as CASSDSANYGYTF.

The chain couples TRBV18 to TRBJ2-3, with 8 bases lining up with TRBD2. Per the germline V gene, CDR1 is KGHSH and CDR2 is LQKENI. The CDR3 extends over 19 amino acids. The V gene end was trimmed by 0 bases and the J gene end by 0 bases; junction bases not matched to a gene: 11. CDR3 residues: CASSPPHASLAGSTDTQYF. CDR3 nucleotides: TGTGCCAGCTCACCACCCCACGCCTCTCTAGCGGGTAGCACAGATACGCAGTATTTT.

This sequence joins TRBV18 and TRBJ2-5, with D hard to call. Trimming cost V 3 bases and J 4 bases, with 15 bases left between them. Germline assignment: CDR1 KGHSH and CDR2 LQKENI. This CDR3 spans 15 amino acids. In DNA, the CDR3 is TGTGCCAGCTCACCGTATAAAACTGGGGTAGAGACCCAGTACTTC. Translation gives CASSPYKTGVETQYF.

The genes are TRBV7-3 and TRBJ2-3; D is ambiguous. Germline V gene sequence: CDR1 SGHTA, CDR2 FQGTGA. This CDR3 has 12 residues. V was shortened by 5 bases and J by 11 bases, with 14 bases between the two germline ends. The CDR3 protein is CASSLGPSGQYF. The CDR3 coding sequence is TGTGCCAGCAGCCTCGGGCCTAGTGGGCAGTATTTT.

This rearrangement joins TRBV18 to TRBJ2-2; tentatively, D is TRBD1 (6 bases). This CDR3 is 15 amino acids long. V was shortened by 5 bases and J by 1 base, with 11 bases between the two germline ends. Germline-derived CDR1 and CDR2 are KGHSH and LQKENI. CDR3: CASSAQGRNTGELFF. CDR3 nucleotide sequence: TGTGCCAGCTCAGCACAGGGAAGGAACACCGGGGAGCTGTTTTTT. The full variable domain, with the rest looked up from reference TRBV18 and TRBJ2-2, is NAGVMQNPRHLVRRRGQEARLRCSPMKGHSHVYWYRQLPEEGLKFMVYLQKENIIDESGMPKERFSAEFPKEGPSILRIQQVVRGDSAAYFCASSAQGRNTGELFFGEGSRLTVL.

The CDR3 DNA follows: TGTGCCTGGAGTGTAACATTAAGCTCCTACGAGCAGTACTTC. Translating it yields CAWSVTLSSYEQYF. The chain joins TRBV30 to TRBJ2-7; D remains unclear. CDR3 length: 14 amino acids. Trimming pared 0 bases from V and 0 bases from J, leaving 9 bases between. CDR1 and CDR2 from the germline V gene are GTSNPN and SVGIG (reference sequence).

The rearrangement links TRBV11-2 to TRBJ2-1; 7 nucleotides align to TRBD2. Germline V gene lookup returns CDR1 SGHAT and CDR2 FQNNGV. This CDR3 has 16 residues. V was clipped by 3 bases and J by 1 base; unmatched bases: 6. The CDR3 here is CASSLRDYLSYNEQFF. The CDR3 DNA follows: TGTGCCAGCAGCTTGCGGGACTACCTTTCCTACAATGAGCAGTTCTTC. Variable domain in full (rest from reference TRBV11-2 and TRBJ2-1): EAGVAQSPRYKIIEKRQSVAFWCNPISGHATLYWYQQILGQGPKLLIQFQNNGVVDDSQLPKDRFSAERLKGVDSTLKIQPAKLEDSAVYLCASSLRDYLSYNEQFFGPGTRLTVL.

The CDR3 region is CASSLGTGRNQPQHF. The CDR3 nucleotides are TGTGCCAGCAGCTTAGGGACAGGACGCAATCAGCCCCAGCATTTT. The gene calls are TRBV7-9 and TRBJ1-5; 7 nucleotides agree with TRBD1. V dropped 1 base and J dropped 2; count of bases not matched to a gene: 2. Germline CDR1 is SEHNR and CDR2 is FQNEAQ (reference sequence). The CDR3 extends over 15 amino acids.